This T cell receptor (beta chain) was identified in a study of blood T cell repertoires in COVID-19. This CDR3 has 11 amino acids. Trimming stripped 8 bases from V and 7 bases from J, with 11 bases between. Germline V CDR1 and CDR2: SNHLY, FYNNEI. Some clones are missing from TCRdb's copy, which holds only in-frame ones; the method was immunoSEQ multiplex PCR. The sample holds 300,000 to 350,000 clones, about 85% seen once. The TCR was taken from a man younger than 35 with active or convalescent COVID-19. This chain joins TRBV2 and TRBJ2-5; no clear D gene. The material sequenced was peripheral blood. Here the CDR3 reads CASALGGTQYF. CDR3 DNA sequence: TGTGCCAGCGCCCTCGGTGGGACCCAGTACTTC.